These 3 T cell receptor beta chains were sequenced from one sample in a study of blood T cell repertoires in COVID-19. Repertoires were generated with immunoSEQ multiplex PCR, while TCRdb's copy carries only in-frame clones and drops some. Here the sample spans about 36,000 clones, about 74% being singletons. The sample consisted of peripheral blood. The receptor source for this set is a man aged 55 to 70 with active COVID-19.

The rearrangement joins TRBV4-2 to TRBJ2-7; 7 positions agree with TRBD1. The J segment lost 2 bases and the V segment lost 4 bases, leaving 11 bases of the junction unmatched. Germline V lookup: CDR1 LGHNA, CDR2 YNFKEQ. This CDR3 is built from 16 residues. CDR3 sequence (DNA): TGTGCCAGCAGCCCAGAAGCCGGGACAGCAGCCTACGAGCAGTACTTC. As protein: CASSPEAGTAAYEQYF.

The chain carries TRBV4-3 and TRBJ1-2, with TRBD1 as a possible D gene (6 bases). V lost 2 bases to trimming and J lost 6 bases, with 13 bases between them. The CDR3 spans 14 residues. Germline lookup yields CDR1 LGHNA and CDR2 YSLEER. The CDR3 coding sequence is TGCGCCAGCAGCCAAAACTGGGACACCCATGGCTACACCTTC. Translating it yields CASSQNWDTHGYTF.

The chain links TRBV25-1 to TRBJ2-5, with TRBD2 matching over 8 bases. CDR1 MGHDK and CDR2 SYGVNS come from the germline V gene. The J segment lost 2 bases and the V segment lost 1 base, leaving 6 bases of the junction unmatched. This CDR3 spans 16 amino acids. This CDR3 is CASSELYGRGQETQYF. The CDR3 DNA reads TGTGCCAGCAGTGAATTATACGGGAGGGGGCAAGAGACCCAGTACTTC.